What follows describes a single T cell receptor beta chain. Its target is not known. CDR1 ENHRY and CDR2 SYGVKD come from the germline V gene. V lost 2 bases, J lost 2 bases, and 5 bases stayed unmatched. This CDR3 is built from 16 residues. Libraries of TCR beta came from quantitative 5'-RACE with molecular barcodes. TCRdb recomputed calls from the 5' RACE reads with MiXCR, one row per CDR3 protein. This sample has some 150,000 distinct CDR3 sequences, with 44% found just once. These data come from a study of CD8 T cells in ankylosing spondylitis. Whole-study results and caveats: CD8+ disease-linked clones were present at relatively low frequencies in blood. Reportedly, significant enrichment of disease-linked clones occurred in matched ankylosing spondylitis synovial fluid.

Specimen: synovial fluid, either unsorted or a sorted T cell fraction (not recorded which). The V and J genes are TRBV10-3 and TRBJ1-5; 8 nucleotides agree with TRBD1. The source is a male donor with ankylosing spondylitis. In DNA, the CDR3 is TGTGCCATCAGTGAGGGGACAGGTTGTTGCAATCAGCCCCAGCATTTT. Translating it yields CAISEGTGCCNQPQHF.